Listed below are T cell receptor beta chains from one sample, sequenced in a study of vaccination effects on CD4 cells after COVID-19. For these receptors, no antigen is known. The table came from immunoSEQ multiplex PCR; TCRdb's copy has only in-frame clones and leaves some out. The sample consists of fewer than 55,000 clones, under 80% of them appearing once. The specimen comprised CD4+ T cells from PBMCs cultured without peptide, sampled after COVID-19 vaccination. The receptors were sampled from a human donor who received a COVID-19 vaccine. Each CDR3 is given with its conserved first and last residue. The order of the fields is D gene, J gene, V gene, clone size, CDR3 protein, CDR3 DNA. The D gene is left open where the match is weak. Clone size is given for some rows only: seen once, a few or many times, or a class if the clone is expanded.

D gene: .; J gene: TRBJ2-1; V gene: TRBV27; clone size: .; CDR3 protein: CAVKTPLYEQFF; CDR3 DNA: TGTGCCGTTAAGACGCCCCTCTATGAGCAGTTCTTC
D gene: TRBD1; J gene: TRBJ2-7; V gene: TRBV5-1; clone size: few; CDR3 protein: CASSLPGTGGWSYEQYF; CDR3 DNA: TGCGCCAGCAGTTTGCCGGGGACAGGGGGTTGGTCCTACGAGCAGTACTTC
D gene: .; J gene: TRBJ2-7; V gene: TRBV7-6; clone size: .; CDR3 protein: CASSLGSRSGEQYF; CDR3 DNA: TGTGCCAGCAGCTTAGGGTCCCGGTCGGGCGAGCAGTACTTC
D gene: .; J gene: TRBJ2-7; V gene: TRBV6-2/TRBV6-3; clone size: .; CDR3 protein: CASSASSYEQYF; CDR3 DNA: TGTGCCAGCAGTGCATCTTCCTACGAGCAGTACTTC
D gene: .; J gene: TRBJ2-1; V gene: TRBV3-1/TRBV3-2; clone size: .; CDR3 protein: CASSRYGSDNEQFF; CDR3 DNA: TGTGCCAGCAGCCGGTACGGGAGTGATAATGAGCAGTTCTTC
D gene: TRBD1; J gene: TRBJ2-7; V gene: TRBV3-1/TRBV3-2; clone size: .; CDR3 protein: CASSHWDRGARLQYF; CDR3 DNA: TGTGCCAGCAGCCATTGGGACAGGGGTGCCCGTCTCCAGTACTTC
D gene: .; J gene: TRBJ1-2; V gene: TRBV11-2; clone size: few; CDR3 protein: CASSGDYSGYTF; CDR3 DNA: TGTGCCAGCAGTGGGGACTATTCTGGCTACACCTTC
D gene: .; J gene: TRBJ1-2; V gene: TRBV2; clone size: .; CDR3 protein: CASTPEGSPGYGYTF; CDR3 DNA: TGTGCCAGCACCCCGGAGGGTTCCCCCGGCTATGGCTACACCTTC
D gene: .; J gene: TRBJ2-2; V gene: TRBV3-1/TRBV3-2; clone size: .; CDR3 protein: CASSQAGAGELFF; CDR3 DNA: TGTGCCAGCAGCCAAGCAGGGGCCGGGGAGCTGTTTTTT
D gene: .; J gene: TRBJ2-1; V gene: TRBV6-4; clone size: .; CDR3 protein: CASSDLWGMGEQFF; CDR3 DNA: TGTGCCAGCAGTGACTTATGGGGTATGGGTGAGCAGTTCTTC
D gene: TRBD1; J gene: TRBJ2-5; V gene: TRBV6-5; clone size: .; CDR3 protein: CASRDSGGQETQYF; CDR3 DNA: TGTGCCAGCAGGGATTCAGGGGGCCAAGAGACCCAGTACTTC
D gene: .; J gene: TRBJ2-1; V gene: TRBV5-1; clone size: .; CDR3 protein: CASSLGGYNEQFF; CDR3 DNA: TGCGCCAGCAGCTTGGGTGGGTACAATGAGCAGTTCTTC
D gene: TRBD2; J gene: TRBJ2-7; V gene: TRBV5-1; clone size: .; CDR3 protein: CASSLWVAGGDLSYEQYF; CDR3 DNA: TGCGCCAGCAGCTTGTGGGTAGCGGGGGGCGACCTCTCCTACGAGCAGTACTTC
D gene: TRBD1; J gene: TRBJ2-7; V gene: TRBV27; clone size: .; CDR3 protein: CASSLGLGQGILPYF; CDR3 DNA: TGTGCCAGCAGTTTAGGCCTGGGACAGGGAATCCTGCCGTACTTC
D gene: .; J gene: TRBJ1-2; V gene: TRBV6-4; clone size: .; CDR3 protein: CASSVELQGYGYTF; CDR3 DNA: TGTGCCAGCAGTGTCGAATTACAGGGCTATGGCTACACCTTC
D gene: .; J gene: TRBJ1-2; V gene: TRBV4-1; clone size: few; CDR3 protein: CASRHGQYSNYGYTF; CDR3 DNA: TGCGCCAGCAGACACGGACAGTATTCTAACTATGGCTACACCTTC
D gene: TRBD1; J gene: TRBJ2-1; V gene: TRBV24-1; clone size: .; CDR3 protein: CATSDRRDRQFF; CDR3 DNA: TGTGCCACCAGTGACCGCCGGGACAGACAGTTCTTC
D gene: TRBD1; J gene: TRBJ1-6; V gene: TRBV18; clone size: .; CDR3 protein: CASSLGQGHSPLHF; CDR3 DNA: TGTGCCAGCTCCCTGGGACAGGGGCATTCACCCCTCCACTTT
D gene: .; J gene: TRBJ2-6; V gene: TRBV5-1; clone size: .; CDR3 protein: CASSLAAAVLFSGANVLTF; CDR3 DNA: TGCGCCAGCAGCTTGGCCGCGGCGGTTCTCTTCTCTGGGGCCAACGTCCTGACTTTC
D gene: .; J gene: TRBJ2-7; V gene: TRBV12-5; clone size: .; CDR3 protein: CASGLVWSALADRGKVYEQYF; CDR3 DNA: TGTGCTAGTGGTTTGGTATGGAGCGCGCTGGCCGACAGAGGGAAGGTCTACGAGCAGTACTTC
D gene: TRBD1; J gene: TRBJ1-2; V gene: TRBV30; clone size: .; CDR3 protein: CAWSGQTGVDGYTF; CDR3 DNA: TGTGCCTGGAGTGGTCAGACAGGGGTTGATGGCTACACCTTC
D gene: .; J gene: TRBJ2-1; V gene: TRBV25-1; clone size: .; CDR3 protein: CASSEAGGIVSDEQFF; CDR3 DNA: TGTGCCAGCAGTGAAGCTGGGGGAATAGTATCCGATGAGCAGTTCTTC
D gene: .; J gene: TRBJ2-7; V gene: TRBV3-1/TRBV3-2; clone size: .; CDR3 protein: CASSRALYEQYF; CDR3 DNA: TGTGCCAGCAGCCGTGCCCTCTACGAGCAGTACTTC
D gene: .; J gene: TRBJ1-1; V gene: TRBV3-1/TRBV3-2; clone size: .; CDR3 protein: CASSQVVLNTEAFF; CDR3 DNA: TGTGCCAGCAGCCAAGTCGTACTGAACACTGAAGCTTTCTTT
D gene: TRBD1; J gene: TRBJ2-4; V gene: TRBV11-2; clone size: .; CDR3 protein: CASSLDEARGPTYF; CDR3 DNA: TGTGCCAGCAGCTTAGATGAGGCGAGGGGGCCCACCTACTTC
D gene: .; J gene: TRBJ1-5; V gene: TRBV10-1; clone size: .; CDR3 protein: CASSESRERNQPQHF; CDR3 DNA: TGCGCCAGCAGTGAGTCGAGGGAGCGGAATCAGCCCCAGCATTTT
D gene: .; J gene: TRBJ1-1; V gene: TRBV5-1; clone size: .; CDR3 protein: CASYPREGGNTEAFF; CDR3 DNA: TGCGCCAGCTACCCGAGGGAAGGGGGGAACACTGAAGCTTTCTTT
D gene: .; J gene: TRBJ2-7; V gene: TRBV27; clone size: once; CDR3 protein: CASSPVLSRNDEQYF; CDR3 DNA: TGTGCCAGCAGTCCCGTTTTATCGCGCAACGACGAGCAGTACTTC
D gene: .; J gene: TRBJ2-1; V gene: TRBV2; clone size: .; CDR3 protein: CASSARDNEQFF; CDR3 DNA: TGTGCCAGCAGTGCCCGAGACAATGAGCAGTTCTTC
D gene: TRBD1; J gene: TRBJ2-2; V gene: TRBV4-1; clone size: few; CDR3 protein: CASRREQGTGELFF; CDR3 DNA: TGCGCCAGCCGAAGGGAACAGGGGACCGGGGAGCTGTTTTTT
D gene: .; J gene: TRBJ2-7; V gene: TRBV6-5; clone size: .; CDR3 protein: CASTLWAGSSYEQYF; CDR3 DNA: TGTGCCAGCACATTGTGGGCGGGAAGCTCCTACGAGCAGTACTTC
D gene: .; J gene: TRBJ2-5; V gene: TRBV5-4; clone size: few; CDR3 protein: CASGRGGWQETQYF; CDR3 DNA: TGTGCCAGCGGTAGAGGGGGATGGCAAGAGACCCAGTACTTC